Detailed here is one TCR beta chain. The germline CDR1 and CDR2 sequences are LGHNA and YSLEER. CDR3 length: 13 residues. V lost 0 bases and J lost 8, with 7 bases in between. The sample comes from a study of blood T cell repertoires in COVID-19. About the research overall: The United States, Italy and Spain were the sources of the acute and convalescent COVID-19 samples. The cDNA or gDNA used as material had been derived from T cells, B-cell-depleted T cells, or PBMCs.

Per the original data handling: It was from reference gene primer amplification that nucleated cell counts were estimated. Using immunoSEQ multiplex PCR, the repertoire was profiled, and TCRdb retains in-frame clones only, with some absent. Clone size and V and J calls were adopted from that table, with D and trimming inferred from the DNA. The repertoire consists of about 220,000 clones, with 82% occurring once and the leading ten covering about 3.6%. This receptor was identified in an elderly woman with acute or convalescent COVID-19. The V call is TRBV4-3, the J call TRBJ2-2; a possible D gene is TRBD2 (5 bases). The specimen sequenced was peripheral blood. The CDR3 is CASSQDTGGELFF. Written as DNA, the CDR3 is TGCGCCAGCAGCCAAGATACGGGAGGGGAGCTGTTTTTT.